This TCR beta chain was identified in a study of siplizumab effects on memory and regulatory T cells. In the case of this clone: Its antigen is unidentified.

Study results and limitations: Siplizumab significantly brought down the alloreactive sequences that trace back to unstimulated CD4+ memory cells. Relative to controls at approximately 25%, mappable alloreactive CD4+ clones exhibited a mean Treg-derived proportion of less than 70% with siplizumab. The apparent diversity of naive T cells exceeded that of memory cells, and naive T cells seemed to make a major contribution to the alloresponse. No naive or memory phenotype could be assigned to roughly 75-96% of proliferating clones.

Sequenced by immunoSEQ multiplex PCR; TCRdb stores in-frame clones only, minus some. Of about 60,000 clones listed, roughly 80% are singletons. The CDR3 length is 13 residues. Trimming stripped 4 bases from V and 4 bases from J, with 10 bases between. CDR1 and CDR2 (germline): SNHLY, FYNNEI. The rearrangement uses TRBV2 and TRBJ1-1, with D possibly TRBD1 on 6 matching bases. This TCR derives from a human donor in good health. Sequenced input: memory CD4+ T cells sorted from blood. CDR3 coding DNA: TGTGCCAGCAGTGTGAACAGGGTCACTGAAGCTTTCTTT. This encodes CASSVNRVTEAFF.